This TCR beta chain was observed in a study of blood T cell repertoires in COVID-19. Germline V gene data show CDR1 as LNHNV and CDR2 as YYDKDF (reference sequence). Unmatched junction bases numbered 10, after V lost 5 bases and J lost 12 bases. The CDR3 contains 13 residues. Categorization into cohorts depended on clinical history that participants reported. Assay used: immunoSEQ multiplex PCR; TCRdb lists only in-frame clones, some missing. The top ten hold about 5% of the sample, which has 350,000 to 450,000 clones, under 85% seen once. The receptor's source is a woman aged 45-65 years who had recovered from COVID-19. Material: PBMCs or T cells enriched from blood (not recorded which). V is TRBV15 and J is TRBJ1-1, with 9 bases identical to TRBD1. The CDR3 reads CATSVTRDREPFF. The DNA of the CDR3 is TGTGCCACCAGCGTTACCCGGGACAGGGAACCTTTCTTT. Looking up the rest from reference TRBV15 and TRBJ1-1 gives the full variable domain: DAMVIQNPRYQVTQFGKPVTLSCSQTLNHNVMYWYQQKSSQAPKLLFHYYDKDFNNEADTPDNFQSRRPNTSFCFLDIRSPGLGDTAMYLCATSVTRDREPFFGQGTRLTVV.